The 17 T cell receptor beta chains below were found in one sample sequenced in a study of cytomegalovirus exposure and HLA in healthy donors (dated by TCRdb to between 2016 and 2019). Library creation used the immunoSEQ multiplex PCR assay. TCRdb holds this immuneACCESS table with in-frame rearrangements only. Some clones are missing; in checked studies, unresolved V genes explain under half, and the rest has no known cause. This sample holds under 200,000 clones; approximately 96% were observed only once. The ten largest make up 0.8% to 1% of the sample. Sequenced material: PBMCs. The receptors were sampled from a woman younger than 35 in good health and CMV-seronegative.

This chain links TRBV6-4 with TRBJ2-1; 9 bases are a match to TRBD1. Losses at the gene ends were 7 bases for V and 9 bases for J; bases not matched to a gene: 16. The CDR3 runs to 16 residues. Germline values: CDR1 MRHNA, CDR2 SNTAGT. In DNA, the CDR3 is TGTGCCAGCACCCCCCCCTACGGGACAGGGCAATGTGAGCAGTTCTTC. Protein: CASTPPYGTGQCEQFF.

The rearrangement uses TRBV4-3 and TRBJ2-3, with D unclear. V gave up 5 bases and J gave up 4 bases, with 10 bases separating them. The CDR3 runs 13 residues. CDR1 and CDR2 from the germline V gene are LGHNA and YSLEER. The CDR3: CASSYRVPDTQYF. The DNA for the CDR3 is TGCGCCAGCAGCTATAGAGTTCCAGATACGCAGTATTTT.

The chain combines TRBV18 with TRBJ2-7, with a possible D match to TRBD2 (6 bases). Trimming left V 2 bases short and J 7 bases short, with 15 bases between. The CDR3 loop spans 14 amino acids. Per germline, CDR1 KGHSH and CDR2 LQKENI. Here the CDR3 reads CASSPGTARGEQYF. The CDR3 nucleotides read TGTGCCAGCTCACCAGGGACGGCCCGGGGGGAGCAGTACTTC.

The V call is TRBV5-6, the J call TRBJ2-3; 7 nucleotides align to TRBD2. This CDR3 contains 16 residues. The V and J ends lost 4 bases and 1 base, in that order; junction bases with no gene match: 9. The germline gives CDR1 SGHDT, CDR2 YYEEEE. CDR3 residues: CASSPRGAGGTDTQYF. The CDR3 coding sequence is TGTGCCAGCAGCCCTAGAGGGGCGGGGGGCACAGATACGCAGTATTTT.

V usage is TRBV6-5 and J usage is TRBJ1-6; D possibly corresponds to TRBD1 (6 bases). V shed 0 bases and J shed 8 bases, with 11 bases lying between them. CDR1 is MNHEY and CDR2 is SVGAGI in the germline V gene. The CDR3 is 15 amino acids. The CDR3 protein is CASSYSWTEDSPLHF. Here the CDR3 DNA reads TGTGCCAGCAGTTACTCCTGGACAGAGGATTCACCCCTCCACTTT.

V usage is TRBV29-1 and J usage is TRBJ2-1; D is perhaps TRBD2 (6 bases). Trimming cost V 4 bases and J 2 bases, with 6 bases left between them. Germline V gene sequence: CDR1 SQVTM, CDR2 ANQGSEA. The CDR3 runs 12 residues. The CDR3 DNA sequence: TGCAGCGTTGGCGGGGCCTACAATGAGCAGTTCTTC. This codes for CSVGGAYNEQFF.

V gene TRBV4-1 combines with J gene TRBJ2-7; no reliable D call. The CDR3 runs to 11 residues. CDR1 is MGHRA and CDR2 is YSYEKL in the germline V gene. Trimming shortened V by 1 base and J by 9 bases, and 7 bases separated the two germline ends. CDR3 sequence (DNA): TGCGCCAGCAGCCAAGGTCTCGGGCAGTACTTC. This encodes CASSQGLGQYF.

This chain connects TRBV2 to TRBJ2-1, with 12 bases that match TRBD2. CDR1 SNHLY and CDR2 FYNNEI come from the germline V gene. J gave up 7 bases and V 4 bases, and 8 bases lay outside the gene matches. CDR3 length: 16 residues. The CDR3 here is CASSGLAGGRGNEQFF. The DNA for the CDR3 is TGTGCCAGCAGTGGTCTAGCGGGGGGGCGAGGAAATGAGCAGTTCTTC.

This chain uses TRBV19 with TRBJ1-1; D possibly corresponds to TRBD1 (5 bases). The V gene lost 8 bases and the J gene lost 0 bases, with 19 bases spanning the gap. The CDR3 loop spans 16 amino acids. Per germline, CDR1 LNHDA and CDR2 SQIVND (reference sequence). Written as DNA, the CDR3 is TGTGCCAGTCCTTACGTAGGGGCCCGCATGAACACTGAAGCTTTCTTT. It codes for CASPYVGARMNTEAFF.

The V and J genes are TRBV7-8 and TRBJ1-4; D not certain. The CDR3 loop spans 11 amino acids. CDR1 and CDR2 (germline): SGHVS, FQNEAQ. With 3 bases removed from V and 7 bases from J, the gap between germline ends came to 3 bases. Here the CDR3 DNA reads TGTGCCAGCAGCTTGAGTGAAAAACTGTTTTTT. Encoded protein: CASSLSEKLFF.

The chain uses TRBV27 and TRBJ2-7; possibly TRBD2 for D (5 bases). This CDR3 comprises 15 residues. Germline V gene data show CDR1 as MNHEY and CDR2 as SMNVEV (reference sequence). Deletions cut 4 bases from V and 7 bases from J, with 20 bases between. The CDR3 loop is CASSSGNSRVEEQYF. CDR3 coding DNA: TGTGCCAGCAGTTCGGGGAACAGCCGTGTGGAGGAGCAGTACTTC.

The chain couples TRBV5-1 to TRBJ1-1; the D gene is possibly TRBD1 (6 bases). The CDR3 sequence is 15 residues long. Germline loops: CDR1 SGHRS, CDR2 YFSETQ. Trimming shortened V by 8 bases and J by 5 bases, and 22 bases separated the two germline ends. The CDR3 DNA is TGCGCCAGTGCGAGGGCAACCTCAGGGGTGACTGAAGCTTTCTTT. Translated: CASARATSGVTEAFF.

This chain uses TRBV2 with TRBJ2-2, with 10 positions matching TRBD2. The CDR3 has 13 amino acids. J gave up 2 bases and V 11 bases, and 2 bases lay outside the gene matches. CDR1 is SNHLY, CDR2 FYNNEI, per germline. The CDR3 spells CASSGRNTGELFF. CDR3 DNA: TGTGCCTCTAGCGGGAGAAACACCGGGGAGCTGTTTTTT.

The chain has TRBV19 and TRBJ2-1, with a weak D call TRBD1 (5 bases). V was shortened by 6 bases and J by 7 bases, with 16 bases between the two germline ends. The CDR3 has 14 residues. CDR1 and CDR2 (germline): LNHDA, SQIVND (reference sequence). CDR3 region: CASRGQGVRNEQFF. The DNA for the CDR3 is TGTGCCAGTAGGGGGCAAGGGGTCAGGAATGAGCAGTTCTTC.

J is TRBJ1-2 and V is TRBV6-6; TRBD1 aligns across 9 bases. From germline, CDR1 is MNHNY and CDR2 SVGAGI (reference sequence). CDR3 length equals 13 residues. Losses at the gene ends were 6 bases for V and 8 bases for J; bases not matched to a gene: 7. The CDR3, as DNA: TGTGCCAGCAGGGCCACAGGGGGCGACGGCTACACCTTC. Translating it yields CASRATGGDGYTF.

V and J are TRBV19 and TRBJ1-5; possibly TRBD1 for D (5 bases). The germline V gene encodes CDR1 LNHDA and CDR2 SQIVND (reference sequence). Trimming took 0 bases from V and 4 from J, leaving 10 bases between them. This CDR3 is 15 amino acids long. The CDR3 sequence: CASSIDGHPNQPQHF. DNA of the CDR3: TGTGCCAGTAGTATAGATGGACACCCTAATCAGCCCCAGCATTTT.

The chain has TRBV11-2 and TRBJ2-1, with 9 bases fitting TRBD2. This CDR3 has 17 amino acids. The germline V gene encodes CDR1 SGHAT and CDR2 FQNNGV. V lost 1 base and J lost 6; bases outside the gene matches: 10. The CDR3 nucleotides are TGTGCCAGCAGCTTAGGAGTTTCGCGGGGGGGCTCCAATGAGCAGTTCTTC. As protein: CASSLGVSRGGSNEQFF.